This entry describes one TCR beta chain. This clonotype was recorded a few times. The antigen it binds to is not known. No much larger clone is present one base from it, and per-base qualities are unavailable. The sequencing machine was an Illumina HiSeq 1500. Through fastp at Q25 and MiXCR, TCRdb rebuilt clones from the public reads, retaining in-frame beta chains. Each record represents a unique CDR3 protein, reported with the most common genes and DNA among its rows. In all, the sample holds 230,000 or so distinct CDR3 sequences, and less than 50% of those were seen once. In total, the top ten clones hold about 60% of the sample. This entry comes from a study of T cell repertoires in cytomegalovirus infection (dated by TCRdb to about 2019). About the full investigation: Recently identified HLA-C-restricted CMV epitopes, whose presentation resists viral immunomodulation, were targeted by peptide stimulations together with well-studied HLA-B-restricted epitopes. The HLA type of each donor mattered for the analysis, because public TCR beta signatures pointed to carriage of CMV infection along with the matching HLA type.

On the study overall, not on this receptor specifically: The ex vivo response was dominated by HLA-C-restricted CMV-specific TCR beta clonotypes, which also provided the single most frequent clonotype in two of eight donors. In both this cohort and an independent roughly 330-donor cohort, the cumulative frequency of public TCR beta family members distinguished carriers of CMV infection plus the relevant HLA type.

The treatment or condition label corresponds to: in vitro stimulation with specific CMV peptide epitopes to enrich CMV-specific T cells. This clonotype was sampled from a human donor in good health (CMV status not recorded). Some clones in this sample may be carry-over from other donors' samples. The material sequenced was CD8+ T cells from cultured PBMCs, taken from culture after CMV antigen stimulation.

This receptor carries the CDR3 CASSLDSGAYNEQFF. DNA sequence: TGTGCCAGCAGCTTGGATAGCGGGGCATACAATGAGCAGTTCTTC. The rearrangement joined TRBV7-9 to TRBJ2-1, with TRBD2 identical over 8 junction bases. The cysteine opens and the phenylalanine closes a CDR3 of 15 amino acids. Only CDR3 DNA remains: 45 bases, in frame from the first base. The germline V gene encodes CDR1 SEHNR and CDR2 FQNEAQ (reference sequence). Trimming accounts for 3 bases at V and 4 bases at J, while the number of junction bases matched to no gene is 5. The CDR3, completed at both ends by the reference TRBV7-9 and TRBJ2-1 genes, gives the full variable domain DTGVSQNPRHKITKRGQNVTFRCDPISEHNRLYWYRQTLGQGPEFLTYFQNEAQLEKSRLLSDRFSAERPKGSFSTLEIQRTEQGDSAMYLCASSLDSGAYNEQFFGPGTRLTVL.